The sequence of this T cell receptor (beta chain) was determined in a study of cytomegalovirus exposure and HLA in healthy donors. Clones were read by immunoSEQ multiplex PCR, and TCRdb kept only the in-frame ones, dropping some. Of around 200,000 clones in the sample, more than 65% were seen once. Regarding the study as a whole: Overall, roughly 150 TCR beta chains were annotated as cytomegalovirus-associated.

Notes on this clone: The antigen is not known.

Germline trimming cut 0 bases from V and 8 bases from J; bases unmatched to any gene: 7. Germline CDR1 LGHNA, CDR2 YNFKEQ. The CDR3 spans 16 residues. Sequencing used PBMCs. This chain uses TRBV4-2 with TRBJ2-2; TRBD2 aligns across 9 bases. The sequence derives from a woman aged 18-29 years in good health and CMV-seropositive. In DNA form, the CDR3 reads TGTGCCAGCAGCCAAGAGCGCAGCGGGGGGTTAGGGGAGCTGTTTTTT. Translation gives CASSQERSGGLGELFF.